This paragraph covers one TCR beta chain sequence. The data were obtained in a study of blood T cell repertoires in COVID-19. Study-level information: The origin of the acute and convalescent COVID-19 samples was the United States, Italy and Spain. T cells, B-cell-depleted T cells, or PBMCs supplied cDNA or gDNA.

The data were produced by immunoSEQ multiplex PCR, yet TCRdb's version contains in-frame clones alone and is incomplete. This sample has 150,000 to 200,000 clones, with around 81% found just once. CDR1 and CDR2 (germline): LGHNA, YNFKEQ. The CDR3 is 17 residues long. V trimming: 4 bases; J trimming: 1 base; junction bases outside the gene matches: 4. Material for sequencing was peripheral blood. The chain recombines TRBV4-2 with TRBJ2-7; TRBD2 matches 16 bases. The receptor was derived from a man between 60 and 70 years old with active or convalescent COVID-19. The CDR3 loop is CASSPGTSGGGSYEQYF. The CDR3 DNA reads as TGTGCCAGCAGCCCCGGGACTAGCGGGGGGGGGTCCTACGAGCAGTACTTC.